This TCR beta chain was identified in a study of regulatory T cells in long-lasting Graves disease. Assembly of TCR beta libraries relied on iRepertoire HTBI primers together with Arm-PCR of CDR3 regions. TCRdb independently ran MiXCR on the multiplex PCR reads; one entry per CDR3 protein. The table has hundreds of thousands of distinct CDR3 sequences, about 15% seen once. Notes on this clonotype: The antigen is undetermined.

Whole-study findings and limits: Reduced TCR diversity was observed in persistent Graves' patients versus newly diagnosed patients.

Germline CDR1 and CDR2: MGHRA and YSYEKL. The CDR3 is 15 residues long. The germline V and J ends were trimmed by 0 bases and 6 bases, with 14 bases remaining between them. Time point defined: newly diagnosed GD, antithyroid drugs for less than 3 months. RNA isolated from PBMCs was used to make the TCR library. The sample also formed part of further work on T cells in Graves' hyperthyroidism and ophthalmopathy. That report adds: Clinical symptoms, serum thyroxine, TRAb, thyroid ultrasound and orbital computed tomography established diagnosis.

The receptor's source is a woman in her thirties with Graves disease. The genes are TRBV4-1 and TRBJ2-5; D unresolved. Sequencing used peripheral blood mononuclear cells (PBMCs), obtained at new diagnosis, from a patient treated with antithyroid drugs. CDR3 DNA sequence: TGCGCCAGCAGCCAAGATCCAAGTGGAAGGAAGACCCAGTACTTC. Amino acid sequence: CASSQDPSGRKTQYF.